Below are 26 T cell receptor beta chains sequenced from a single sample in a study of Tregs in tolerant kidney transplant recipients. Clones were sequenced by immunoSEQ multiplex PCR, and TCRdb holds only the in-frame ones, with some missing. This sample's table has 25,000 to 35,000 clones. This material consisted of CD8+ T cells from blood, taken before the transplant. The receptors stem from a human donor who received a combined kidney and bone marrow transplant.

On this clone itself: The missing CDR3 end, 3 residues past where the read stops, is filled in from the germline J gene. The chain uses TRBV30 and TRBJ2-1; 8 positions match TRBD1. The germline CDR1 and CDR2 sequences are GTSNPN and SVGIG (reference sequence). V gave up 2 bases and J gave up 6 bases; unmatched junction bases: 6. This CDR3 spans 14 amino acids. The sequenced part of the CDR3 DNA is TGTGCCTGGAGTTACGGGACAGGATCCAATGAG. The encoded protein is CAWSYGTGSNE. The whole CDR3 region reads CAWSYGTGSNEQFF.

A note on this clone: The read halts 3 residues ahead of the CDR3 end, with the missing end drawn from the germline J gene. The V call is TRBV19, the J call TRBJ1-2; D ambiguous. Germline CDR1 is LNHDA and CDR2 is SQIVND (reference sequence). The CDR3 runs 12 residues. The V and J ends lost 3 bases and 7 bases respectively, with 9 bases between them. CDR3 bases read: TGTGCCAGTAGTATTAGCTTGGGTGGC. As protein: CASSISLGG. The whole CDR3 is CASSISLGGYTF.

In the case of this clone: The CDR3 end is not reached by the read, which stops 3 residues before it; the germline J gene fills it in. The rearrangement uses TRBV2 and TRBJ1-1; D is uncertain. Trimming cost V 1 base and J 3 bases, with 6 bases left between them. The CDR3 length is 13 residues. CDR1 SNHLY and CDR2 FYNNEI come from the germline V gene. The CDR3 DNA, read in part, is TGTGCCAGCAGTGAAGGTTCGGACACTGAA. Its translation is CASSEGSDTE. The entire CDR3 protein is CASSEGSDTEAFF. The entire variable domain, with the rest obtained from reference TRBV2 and TRBJ1-1, is as follows: EPEVTQTPSHQVTQMGQEVILRCVPISNHLYFYWYRQILGQKVEFLVSFYNNEISEKSEIFDDQFSVERPDGSNFTLKIRSTKLEDSAMYFCASSEGSDTEAFFGQGTRLTVV.

To note about this clone: The CDR3 end falls 3 residues outside the read, so it is completed with the germline J gene. This chain links TRBV20-1 with TRBJ1-1, with no clear D. V was trimmed by 0 bases and J by 3 bases, leaving 8 bases between them. The germline V gene has CDR1 DFQATT and CDR2 SNEGSKA (reference sequence). The CDR3 contains 13 residues. This CDR3 is CSARDQRYTEAFF. The CDR3 DNA, read in part, is TGCAGTGCTAGAGATCAGAGATACACTGAA.

A word on this clone: The read finishes 3 residues shy of the CDR3 end, and the germline J gene is used to complete it. The chain recombines TRBV2 with TRBJ1-1; 9 bases agree with TRBD1. V dropped 2 bases and J dropped 1; count of bases not matched to a gene: 2. Germline CDR1 and CDR2: SNHLY and FYNNEI. CDR3 length equals 15 residues. CDR3 DNA, as far as it was read: TGTGCCAGCAGTGAATTGGGACAGGGGAACACTGAA. Its translation is CASSELGQGNTE. The entire CDR3 protein is CASSELGQGNTEAFF.

Regarding this clone: Sequencing ends 3 residues short of the CDR3 end; the germline J gene provides the rest. The chain combines TRBV6-2 or TRBV6-3 with TRBJ2-1, with 10 positions matching TRBD2. CDR1 and CDR2 from the germline V gene are MNHEY and SVGEGT. Unmatched junction bases numbered 8, after V lost 2 bases and J lost 4 bases. The CDR3 length is 17 residues. The CDR3 loop reads CASSYIELAGAYNEQFF. The covered CDR3 bases are TGTGCCAGCAGTTACATCGAGCTAGCGGGGGCTTACAATGAG.

Comment on this clone: From the germline J gene comes the end of the CDR3, since the read stops 3 residues before it. The V and J genes are TRBV5-1 and TRBJ1-4; 8 bases map to TRBD1. Germline trimming cut 0 bases from V and 4 bases from J; bases unmatched to any gene: 5. Germline-derived CDR1 and CDR2 are SGHRS and YFSETQ. CDR3 length: 16 amino acids. Partial CDR3 DNA: TGCGCCAGCAGCTTGGGGACAGGGCTTAATAATGAAAAA. Translated: CASSLGTGLNNEK. The entire CDR3 is CASSLGTGLNNEKLFF.

As to this clone: The sequenced fragment ends 3 residues before the CDR3 boundary, so the rest is inferred from the germline J gene. The genes are TRBV11-2 and TRBJ1-5; tentatively, D is TRBD1 (6 bases). Germline V gene sequence: CDR1 SGHAT, CDR2 FQNNGV. The CDR3 loop spans 13 amino acids. The ends were cut back, 4 bases at V and 4 bases at J, with 8 bases in the middle. This CDR3 reads CASSSGVNQPQHF. The CDR3 bases that were read are TGTGCCAGCAGCTCAGGGGTAAATCAGCCC.

Turning to this clone: The read comes to an end 3 residues before the CDR3 does, leaving the germline J gene to fill in the end. The chain carries TRBV19 and TRBJ2-2; a weak D match, TRBD2 (6 bases). V gave up 9 bases and J gave up 2 bases, with 19 bases separating them. Germline V gene sequence: CDR1 LNHDA, CDR2 SQIVND (reference sequence). This CDR3 spans 16 amino acids. The CDR3 spells CASHPRGGGNTGELFF. The sequenced CDR3 bases are TGTGCCAGCCACCCGAGGGGAGGTGGTAACACCGGGGAG.

The part of the CDR3 DNA that was read is TGTGCCAGCAGCTTCACCTCAGGGGTCTACAATGAG. It is translated as CASSFTSGVYNE. The complete CDR3 reads CASSFTSGVYNEQFF. The chain joins TRBV7-6 to TRBJ2-1, with D maybe TRBD1 (6 bases). The CDR3 end falls 3 residues outside the read, so it is completed with the germline J gene. CDR3 length equals 15 residues. CDR1 is SGHVS, CDR2 FNYEAQ, per germline. The ends were cut back, 3 bases at V and 3 bases at J, with 12 bases in the middle.

A note on this clone: The CDR3 end is not reached by the read, which stops 3 residues before it; the germline J gene fills it in. V gene TRBV10-1 combines with J gene TRBJ2-3, with TRBD2 matching over 7 bases. Germline V gene lookup returns CDR1 WNHNN and CDR2 SYGVQD (reference sequence). V was clipped by 6 bases and J by 0 bases; unmatched bases: 21. CDR3 length equals 20 residues. Incomplete CDR3 DNA: TGCGCCAGCAGCCCGGTAGTAGCGGGTACACTTAGACAAAGCACAGATACG. Protein sequence: CASSPVVAGTLRQSTDT. In full, the CDR3 is CASSPVVAGTLRQSTDTQYF.

A remark on this clone: The read falls 3 residues short of the CDR3 end, and the missing part is taken from the germline J gene. The chain carries TRBV7-6 and TRBJ2-1; D uncertain. Deletions cut 2 bases from V and 5 bases from J, with 13 bases between. The CDR3 has 15 amino acids. The germline gives CDR1 SGHVS, CDR2 FNYEAQ. The chain's CDR3 is CASSLFANPDNEQFF. The DNA read from the CDR3 is TGTGCCAGCAGCTTATTCGCTAACCCGGACAATGAG.

Concerning this clone: The read halts 3 residues ahead of the CDR3 end, with the missing end drawn from the germline J gene. V usage is TRBV18 and J usage is TRBJ2-7, with TRBD2 matching 7 bases. CDR1 is KGHSH, CDR2 LQKENI, per germline. The CDR3 loop spans 15 amino acids. The V and J ends lost 2 bases and 0 bases, in that order; junction bases with no gene match: 4. The CDR3 bases that were read are TGTGCCAGCTCACCAACCTCTAGCGGCTCCTACGAG. Its protein is CASSPTSSGSYE. The full-length CDR3 reads as CASSPTSSGSYEQYF.

With regard to this clone: The read terminates 3 residues ahead of where the CDR3 ends, so the germline J gene completes it. The chain joins TRBV10-2 to TRBJ1-1, with 7 bases matching TRBD1. The ends lost 3 bases at V and 6 bases at J; junction bases unmatched: 13. Germline V gene lookup returns CDR1 WSHSY and CDR2 SAAADI. This CDR3 comprises 16 residues. The sequenced CDR3 bases are TGCGCCAGCAGTGACCCCCAGGGGGTCTTTAGGCCTGAA. Protein sequence: CASSDPQGVFRPE. The CDR3 as a whole reads CASSDPQGVFRPEAFF.

For this clone: The read terminates 3 residues before the CDR3 end, so the remaining end is supplied by the germline J gene. This chain connects TRBV20-1 to TRBJ2-5, with unresolved D. Trimming cost V 1 base and J 2 bases, with 8 bases left between them. The CDR3 runs to 13 residues. In germline, CDR1 is DFQATT, CDR2 SNEGSKA (reference sequence). CDR3 sequence reads: CSARVVRQETQYF. The sequenced CDR3 bases are TGCAGTGCTAGAGTTGTCAGGCAAGAGACC.

About this clone: The sequence runs out 3 residues before the end of the CDR3; the remainder is reconstructed from the germline J gene. This rearrangement joins TRBV7-9 to TRBJ1-1; no clear D gene. CDR1 and CDR2 from the germline V gene are SEHNR and FQNEAQ (reference sequence). The CDR3 runs 14 residues. The V gene lost 1 base and the J gene lost 1 base, with 7 bases spanning the gap. Partial CDR3 DNA: TGTGCCAGCAGCTTAGGCGGTCAGAACACTGAA. It specifies CASSLGGQNTE. The entire CDR3 protein is CASSLGGQNTEAFF.

Notes on this clone: The read terminates 3 residues ahead of where the CDR3 ends, so the germline J gene completes it. The V gene is TRBV29-1, the J gene TRBJ2-5; 7 bases map to TRBD1. The V gene's germline CDR1 is SQVTM and CDR2 ANQGSEA. The CDR3 length is 13 residues. Germline trimming cut 4 bases from V and 4 bases from J; bases unmatched to any gene: 6. CDR3 in amino acids: CSVVGTAVETQYF. CDR3 DNA (partial): TGCAGCGTTGTCGGGACAGCGGTAGAGACC. The complete variable domain, with remaining parts taken from reference TRBV29-1 and TRBJ2-5, reads SAVISQKPSRDICQRGTSLTIQCQVDSQVTMMFWYRQQPGQSLTLIATANQGSEATYESGFVIDKFPISRPNLTFSTLTVSNMSPEDSSIYLCSVVGTAVETQYFGPGTRLLVL.

The DNA read from the CDR3 is TGTGCCAGCAGCTCCAGGACAGGCATTATCTCCTACAATGAG. This encodes CASSSRTGIISYNE. The CDR3 reads in full as CASSSRTGIISYNEQFF. The J gene is TRBJ2-1, the V gene TRBV13; TRBD1 agrees at 7 bases. The read ends 3 residues before the CDR3 terminus; that terminus is restored from the germline J gene. Losses at the gene ends were 4 bases for V and 0 bases for J; bases not matched to a gene: 9. Per the germline V gene, CDR1 is PRHDT and CDR2 is FYEKMQ (reference sequence). The length of the CDR3 is 17 residues. Full variable domain (missing parts from reference TRBV13 and TRBJ2-1): AAGVIQSPRHLIKEKRETATLKCYPIPRHDTVYWYQQGPGQDPQFLISFYEKMQSDKGSIPDRFSAQQFSDYHSELNMSSLELGDSALYFCASSSRTGIISYNEQFFGPGTRLTVL.

Of note for this clone: The CDR3 goes on 3 residues after the read ends, and that part is filled in from the germline J gene. V usage is TRBV19 and J usage is TRBJ2-2; 13 nucleotides agree with TRBD2. The CDR3 is 16 amino acids. J was trimmed by 7 bases and V by 3 bases; bases with no gene match: 5. From germline, CDR1 is LNHDA and CDR2 SQIVND (reference sequence). The CDR3 is CASSIGLAGAGGELFF. Partial CDR3 DNA: TGTGCCAGTAGTATTGGACTAGCGGGAGCCGGCGGGGAG.

Remarks on this clone: The missing CDR3 end, 3 residues past where the read stops, is filled in from the germline J gene. V usage is TRBV19 and J usage is TRBJ2-1; TRBD2 matches at 11 bases. CDR1 LNHDA and CDR2 SQIVND come from the germline V gene (reference sequence). The CDR3 is 15 residues long. V lost 5 bases to trimming and J lost 6 bases; unmatched junction nucleotides: 6. The CDR3 spells CASSVPGLAVNEQFF. The sequenced part of the CDR3 DNA is TGTGCCAGTAGTGTCCCGGGACTAGCGGTCAATGAG.

On this clone: The read gets to within 3 residues of the CDR3 end, and the germline J gene fills in the rest. The chain combines TRBV29-1 with TRBJ1-2; D is ambiguous. The CDR3 extends over 12 amino acids. Deletions cut 4 bases from V and 6 bases from J, with 12 bases between. Germline V gene lookup returns CDR1 SQVTM and CDR2 ANQGSEA. Incomplete CDR3 DNA: TGCAGCGTTGTCCGGAGCGGGCATGGC. Translation: CSVVRSGHG. The entire CDR3 protein is CSVVRSGHGYTF.

The CDR3 region is CASSFLYEQYF. CDR3 DNA, as far as it was read: TGTGCCAGCAGCTTTCTATACGAG. The chain recombines TRBV7-8 with TRBJ2-7; no clear D. The read ends 3 residues shy of where the CDR3 ends; the end is completed using the germline J gene. Per the germline V gene, CDR1 is SGHVS and CDR2 is FQNEAQ. Trimming removed 3 bases at V and 4 bases at J, with 4 bases between. The CDR3 contains 11 residues.

As to this clone: The read is 3 residues too short to cover the CDR3 end, so that end is filled in from the germline J gene. V is TRBV6-1 and J is TRBJ2-7; 8 nucleotides match TRBD2. Germline trimming cut 3 bases from V and 5 bases from J; bases unmatched to any gene: 9. The CDR3 totals 15 residues. The germline CDR1 and CDR2 sequences are MNHNS and SASEGT. The CDR3 bases that were read are TGTGCCAGCAGTGACCCGGGACTAGGAAAGGACGAG. Amino acid sequence: CASSDPGLGKDE. The full CDR3 sequence reads CASSDPGLGKDEQYF.

Of note for this clone: The read terminates 3 residues before the CDR3 end, so the remaining end is supplied by the germline J gene. The chain employs TRBV6-1 and TRBJ1-3; 7 bases fit TRBD1. J gave up 0 bases and V 1 base, and 0 bases lay outside the gene matches. Looked up from germline, CDR1 is MNHNS and CDR2 is SASEGT. This CDR3 is built from 15 residues. The sequenced part of the CDR3 DNA is TGTGCCAGCAGTGAAGACAGGGGCTCTGGAAACACC. This codes for CASSEDRGSGNT. The full CDR3 reads CASSEDRGSGNTIYF.

For this clone: The read ends 3 residues early relative to the CDR3; the germline J gene fills the gap. The rearrangement uses TRBV7-6 and TRBJ2-5; 9 bases are a match to TRBD2. This CDR3 comprises 13 residues. The germline V gene has CDR1 SGHVS and CDR2 FNYEAQ. J lost 5 bases, V lost 8 bases, and 6 bases had no gene match. CDR3 sequence reads: CASGGGAGETQYF. The sequenced part of the CDR3 DNA is TGTGCCAGCGGCGGGGGGGCCGGGGAGACC.

Points on this clone: The read stops 3 residues short of the end of the CDR3; the missing end is completed from the germline J gene. This sequence joins TRBV6-1 and TRBJ2-1; 9 positions agree with TRBD1. Germline V gene data show CDR1 as MNHNS and CDR2 as SASEGT. This CDR3 comprises 16 residues. The junction had 7 bases not matched to a gene; V was cut back by 2 bases and J by 5 bases. The chain's CDR3 is CASSEIGTGINNEQFF. The CDR3 bases that were read are TGTGCCAGCAGTGAAATCGGGACAGGGATTAACAATGAG.